The T cell receptor beta chain described here comes from a study of T cells in Graves' hyperthyroidism and ophthalmopathy. This clonotype was counted ten times or more. Patients with uncontrolled infections, other autoimmune diseases, pregnancy or lactation were excluded. This CDR3 is 12 amino acids long. Trimming removed 7 bases from V and 8 bases from J, with 14 bases in between. Per the germline V gene, CDR1 is DFQATT and CDR2 is SNEGSKA (reference sequence). RNA transcripts served as the template for amplifying TCR beta CDR3 regions. Initially, a first-round RT-PCR of the TCR CDR3 employed the HTBI primer set. Via MiXCR, TCRdb re-called the multiplex PCR reads, giving one row per CDR3 protein. The sample holds 90,000 to 120,000 distinct CDR3 sequences, approximately 15% seen once.

The sequenced sample consisted of blood. The sequence was collected from a woman aged 45-65 years with Graves' hyperthyroidism. The chain combines TRBV20-1 with TRBJ1-4; no reliable D call. CDR3 sequence: CSVEDGREKLFF. The CDR3 region has the DNA TGCAGTGTCGAGGACGGAAGGGAAAAACTGTTTTTT.